The 10 T cell receptor beta chains presented below share a single source sample, sequenced in a study of cytomegalovirus exposure and HLA in healthy donors. The PCR contained 60 Vbeta and 13 Jbeta primers. Clones were read by immunoSEQ multiplex PCR, and TCRdb kept only the in-frame ones, dropping some. The sample lists 150,000 to 200,000 clones; 75% to 85% were seen once. The sample was PBMCs. These receptor sequences come from a woman in her 50s in good health and CMV-seronegative.

V and J are TRBV30 and TRBJ2-7; 11 positions match TRBD1. V dropped 5 bases and J dropped 6; count of bases not matched to a gene: 3. Germline V gives CDR1 GTSNPN, CDR2 SVGIG (reference sequence). This CDR3 spans 12 amino acids. The CDR3 reads CAWGQGAGEQYF. For the CDR3, the DNA is TGTGCCTGGGGACAGGGGGCCGGCGAGCAGTACTTC.

The rearrangement links TRBV7-6 to TRBJ2-1; D perhaps matches TRBD1 (7 bases). The V end was cut by 7 bases, the J end by 7 bases, with 26 bases between. The CDR3 is made up of 17 amino acids. Germline CDR1 and CDR2: SGHVS and FNYEAQ. CDR3 sequence: CASTRGRGAAGRNEQFF. DNA for the CDR3: TGTGCCAGCACCCGGGGCAGGGGGGCCGCAGGGAGGAATGAGCAGTTCTTC.

This clone has just one count. The gene calls are TRBV18 and TRBJ1-2, with 8 nucleotides matching TRBD1. This CDR3 spans 13 amino acids. V was pared by 3 bases and J by 8 bases, with 5 bases of the junction left unmatched. In germline, CDR1 is KGHSH, CDR2 LQKENI. The CDR3 DNA sequence: TGTGCCAGCTCACCGGACAGGGAGGGCGGCTACACCTTC. Protein sequence: CASSPDREGGYTF.

The chain links TRBV9 to TRBJ1-5; D is ambiguous. The CDR3 length is 13 residues. Germline values: CDR1 SGDLS, CDR2 YYNGEE. V dropped 0 bases and J dropped 5 bases, with 6 bases sitting between them. In nucleotides, the CDR3 is TGTGCCAGCAGCGTAGGTGTAGATCAGCCCCAGCATTTT. Protein sequence: CASSVGVDQPQHF.

This clone has only one observation. The V and J genes are TRBV7-9 and TRBJ1-5; TRBD1 matches at 10 bases. The ends lost 5 bases at V and 2 bases at J; junction bases unmatched: 6. This CDR3 is 16 amino acids long. Germline CDR1 reads SEHNR; CDR2 reads FQNEAQ (reference sequence). CDR3 sequence (DNA): TGTGCCAGCAGCGGGGACAGGGGAAGGGGCAATCAGCCCCAGCATTTT. This sequence encodes CASSGDRGRGNQPQHF. Together with reference TRBV7-9 and TRBJ1-5, the CDR3 gives the full variable domain: DTGVSQNPRHKITKRGQNVTFRCDPISEHNRLYWYRQTLGQGPEFLTYFQNEAQLEKSRLLSDRFSAERPKGSFSTLEIQRTEQGDSAMYLCASSGDRGRGNQPQHFGDGTRLSIL.

This sequence joins TRBV29-1 and TRBJ2-3; D perhaps matches TRBD2 (6 bases). This CDR3 spans 11 amino acids. Looked up from germline, CDR1 is SQVTM and CDR2 is ANQGSEA. Deletions cut 3 bases from V and 6 bases from J, with 7 bases between. CDR3 sequence: CSVEEGDTQYF. CDR3 in DNA: TGCAGCGTTGAGGAGGGGGATACGCAGTATTTT.

This clone was picked up one time. This chain connects TRBV28 to TRBJ2-7; D is possibly TRBD2 (6 bases). V was clipped by 11 bases and J by 0 bases, with 14 bases between them. Per germline, CDR1 MDHEN and CDR2 SYDVKM. The CDR3 length is 13 residues. The CDR3 DNA reads TGTGCCGCGGAGGGGCAGGACTCCTACGAGCAGTACTTC. Translating gives CAAEGQDSYEQYF.

This rearrangement joins TRBV2 to TRBJ1-5; tentatively, D is TRBD1 (6 bases). This CDR3 spans 15 amino acids. Looked up from germline, CDR1 is SNHLY and CDR2 is FYNNEI. The V gene lost 6 bases and the J gene lost 6 bases, with 18 bases spanning the gap. CDR3 bases: TGTGCCAGCAGACGGGACACAGGGTTGAGTCAGCCCCAGCATTTT. Residues: CASRRDTGLSQPQHF. The variable domain in full, completed from reference TRBV2 and TRBJ1-5, reads EPEVTQTPSHQVTQMGQEVILRCVPISNHLYFYWYRQILGQKVEFLVSFYNNEISEKSEIFDDQFSVERPDGSNFTLKIRSTKLEDSAMYFCASRRDTGLSQPQHFGDGTRLSIL.

This chain uses TRBV7-9 with TRBJ1-4; 7 bases match TRBD1. Unmatched junction bases numbered 10, after V lost 5 bases and J lost 7 bases. The CDR3 runs 15 residues. Germline V lookup: CDR1 SEHNR, CDR2 FQNEAQ (reference sequence). DNA for the CDR3: TGTGCCAGCAGCGGCCAGACAGGGTCCGTTGAAAAACTGTTTTTT. Protein product: CASSGQTGSVEKLFF.

The CDR3, as DNA: TGTGCCAGCAGTGATCTGCGGGGGGCCTACAATGAGCAGTTCTTC. It is translated as CASSDLRGAYNEQFF. The gene calls are TRBV6-1 and TRBJ2-1, with 8 nucleotides matching TRBD2. The V gene end was trimmed by 3 bases and the J gene end by 2 bases; junction bases not matched to a gene: 3. Germline CDR1 reads MNHNS; CDR2 reads SASEGT. The CDR3 is made up of 15 amino acids.